This T cell receptor (beta chain) was recorded in a study of cytomegalovirus exposure and HLA in healthy donors. Notes on the study in general: High specificity and sensitivity for cytomegalovirus status were reported for the classifier. The majority of TCR sequences were rare, yet some public TCRs appeared in many donors.

The approximately 130-subject validation cohort, separate from the roughly 700-subject first cohort, included the donors. Points on this clone: The antigen remains undetermined.

V lost 2 bases, J lost 2 bases, and 11 bases lay in between. Germline assignment: CDR1 MNHEY and CDR2 SMNVEV (reference sequence). This CDR3 region has 15 residues. Sequencing used immunoSEQ multiplex PCR; TCRdb keeps in-frame clones, though not all of them. The profile shows 50,000 to 65,000 clones, 85% to 95% of them singletons. This rearrangement joins TRBV27 to TRBJ2-3; weak D call: TRBD2 (6 bases). The TCR sequence derives from a woman aged 18-30 years in good health and CMV-seropositive. The specimen sequenced was PBMCs. The CDR3 coding sequence is TGTGCCAGCAGTTTAAGGCGGGGCCTCACAGATACGCAGTATTTT. Its translation: CASSLRRGLTDTQYF.